This TCR beta chain derives from a study of blood T cell repertoires in COVID-19. Study in general: From T cells, B-cell-depleted T cells, or PBMCs came the material, which was cDNA or gDNA.

Here immunoSEQ multiplex PCR was the method, and the copy in TCRdb shows in-frame clones only, minus some. The sample includes approximately 270,000 clones, 75% to 90% of them seen just once. The ends lost 5 bases at V and 5 bases at J; junction bases unmatched: 3. The CDR3 is 13 amino acids. Germline CDR1 reads SGHVS; CDR2 reads FQNEAQ. This sequence was found in an older woman with acute or convalescent COVID-19. The chain employs TRBV7-8 and TRBJ2-3, with TRBD2 matching 8 bases. The specimen sequenced was peripheral blood. CDR3 in DNA: TGTGCCAGCAGCACGGGGGGGCAAGATACGCAGTATTTT. It codes for CASSTGGQDTQYF.